The present TCR beta chain was sequenced within a study of breast tumors, draining lymph nodes, adjacent tissues. Study-wide findings and caveats: Data only fit, rather than demonstrated, lymph node origin of most tumor T cells. Most tumor T cells seemingly derive from lymph node, then expand in tumor. Compared with basal-like, luminal-like tumors shared significantly more repertoire with nontumor tissue.

TCRdb itself ran the multiplex PCR reads through MiXCR, one entry per CDR3 protein. The sample consists of 15,000 or so distinct CDR3 sequences, around three fifths of them appearing once. Germline trimming cut 1 base from V and 6 bases from J; bases unmatched to any gene: 5. Germline assignment: CDR1 KGHDR and CDR2 SFDVKD. The CDR3 contains 15 residues. Note on this clonotype: Its cognate antigen is unknown.

The TCR was taken from a female donor with breast cancer. Some clones in this sample may be carry-over from other donors' samples. Sequencing used tumor-adjacent breast tissue. This rearrangement joins TRBV24-1 to TRBJ2-1, with TRBD2 identical over 7 bases. For the CDR3, the DNA is TGTGCCACCAGTGATTTCGGGGGAGGGGTCAATGAGCAGTTCTTC. Amino acid sequence: CATSDFGGGVNEQFF.